The T cell receptor (beta chain) under discussion was sequenced for a study of cytomegalovirus exposure and HLA in healthy donors (dated by TCRdb to the late 2010s). With respect to the entire study: An earlier analysis of about 530 of the donors reported under 300 Gb of sequence data and 95 million to 140 million unique TCR beta sequences obtained from some 170 million T cells. An early release that covered around 590 HLA-typed donors contained about 290 gigabases of sequencing data and tens of millions of unique TCR sequences. Among the approximately 420 genotyped donors, 81% belonged to the genetic ancestry cluster associated with self-reported Caucasian donors. The study was designed to test whether signatures of past pathogen exposure could be identified by cataloging public T cell receptors. The T cell repertoires of around 730 subjects were profiled by immunosequencing and related to cytomegalovirus serostatus. In addition to the first cohort of 500 to 850 subjects, a separate validation cohort of 120 different subjects was used. To predict cytomegalovirus infection status, the study brought together high-throughput TCR immunosequencing, statistical association of individual TCRs with disease status, and machine learning. To study patterns of TCR occurrence, a later analysis re-analyzed previously published TCR beta repertoires from just over 650 donors and added high-resolution HLA genotyping. Rather than using new phenotypic data, the later analysis identified candidate immune exposures from TCR beta sequences and from how often those sequences occurred across donors. To decide whether each TCR beta V gene segment behaved as functional or pseudogenic, an earlier analysis of some 570 of the donors relied on high-throughput TCR beta sequencing. Alongside the repertoire data, information on donor age, sex, ethnicity and CMV serostatus was compiled. A later genetic analysis took genome-wide SNP genotypes for 398 of the 666 donors and used that subset as a discovery cohort. All discovery cohort repertoires had been generated using a single sequencing platform. Both class I and class II loci were covered by HLA typing, at four-digit resolution. The number of typed donors differed by locus: roughly 629-630 for A, B, C, DRB1 and DQB1; 522 for DQA1; 600 to 610 for DPA1; and 450 to 480 for DPB1. A handful of DR-DQ haplotypes were handled as single units for association and clustering because linkage in the cohort was strong. Among about 390 genotyped donors of the cohort, an average of around 240,000 unique TCR beta nucleotide sequences were sequenced per donor, about a sixth of them non-productive.

Receptor amplification or capture employed the immunoSEQ multiplex PCR assay. The multiplex PCR relied on a mix of 60 forward primers for TCR Vbeta segments and 13 reverse primers for TCR Jbeta segments. The CDR3 region of rearranged TCR beta genes was amplified from genomic DNA by a multiplex PCR assay. Amplified TCR beta libraries were sequenced as 87-base-pair reads on the Illumina HiSeq System. In the authors' own workflow: A later analysis counted about 80 million unique TCR beta chains across the 550 to 700 repertoires, and 10 million to 12 million of these chains were shared by at least two donors. Raw reads were error-corrected and collapsed into unique sequences by a nearest-neighbor algorithm in which closely related sequences were merged to remove PCR and sequencing errors. Alignment of CDR3 sequences to IMGT reference sequences was used to assign V, D and J gene segments. For a sequence to be retained, a match of at least six nucleotides was required to both a V gene segment and a J gene segment. A rearrangement was called productive if the CDR3 had no stop codons and remained in frame with V and J, and every other rearrangement was called non-productive. Following IMGT convention, CDR3 was defined as the stretch from the second conserved V-encoded cysteine up to the conserved J-encoded phenylalanine. The earlier analysis of 587 of the donors excluded sequences that lacked an unambiguous match to a single V gene segment. An earlier analysis of approximately 590 of the donors called V segments functional above 56.7% productive rearrangements and segregating when the between-donor standard deviation exceeded 5%. To diagnose cytomegalovirus status from the catalog of TCR beta chain sequences, a statistical classification framework was built. A later analysis assigned V and J genes by comparing TCR nucleotide sequences with IMGT/GENE-DB human TR gene sequences. A later analysis assigned CDR3 sequences and most-parsimonious VDJ recombination scenarios with the TCRdist pipeline. In a later analysis, every TCR beta chain was defined by the combination of its CDR3 amino acid sequence and its V-gene family, and reads without a unique V-gene family were dropped. A later analysis removed several hundred highly shared, low-generation-probability nucleotide sequences to deal with suspected cross-contamination and a sequencing artifact. For each public chain, a later analysis derived a clonal expansion index from normalized ranks of inferred template counts within each repertoire. A later analysis computed generation probabilities with a VDJ recombination model fitted to out-of-frame rearrangements, and checked the results against IGoR. In a later analysis, hypergeometric tests were used to score TCR-TCR, TCR-HLA and TCR-CMV co-occurrence, with a repertoire-size bias correction applied to TCR pairs. A later analysis estimated false discovery rates by permuting HLA or CMV assignments 20 times. In a later analysis, co-occurring TCRs were grouped using DBSCAN, with TCRdist sequence similarity added in when clustering inside HLA-allele-positive subsets. For co-occurrence clustering, repertoires with fewer than 30,000 or more than 120,000 public chains were excluded, along with about five repertoires with anomalous nucleotide sharing. The table comes from immuneACCESS by way of TCRdb, which keeps in-frame sequences with V and J called. Part of the clones is missing from these tables; in studies checked, under half for an unresolved V gene and the rest for unknown reasons. V, J and clone size are those of that table, while D and trimming were read from the DNA. The sample table records about 120,000 clones; over 65% of these occur just once. The ten largest clones add up to roughly 2.5% of the sample.

A remark on this clone: What antigen it recognizes has not been identified. Base qualities are not at hand, and no much larger clone is one base apart.

Overall study outcomes, separate from this receptor: In an earlier analysis of 500 to 650 of the donors, most TCR beta V segments appeared in productive rearrangements about 87% or about 30% of the time, broadly matching IMGT annotations. According to the authors, the approach could potentially be generalized to other disease states and immunological phenotypes. V-gene and J-gene trimming of TCR beta chains was associated with a missense DCLRE1C variant in a later genetic analysis, and the association was replicated in an independent cohort. At a false discovery rate of 0.05, a later analysis linked under 20,000 TCR beta sequences to specific HLA alleles. Only TCR beta chains were sequenced in this cohort, and the absence of alpha or paired-chain data limited detectable features. A cluster of highly shared sequence variants was judged likely to represent a technical artifact of the sequencing pipeline. In a later analysis, several top co-occurrence clusters were reported to appear linked to parvovirus B19, influenza, CMV and Epstein-Barr virus. In a later analysis, HLA-associated TCR beta chains showed more clonal expansion and lower generation probabilities than non-associated chains that were equally common. CMV serostatus was the only immune exposure information available for the cohort. Because counts were too low, 15 to 20 rarely observed V segments, including chromosome 9 orphons, were excluded from the earlier analysis of under 650 of the donors. HLA typing was unavailable for some donors at each locus, so association tests used only the typed subset. According to a later genetic analysis, donors in an Asian-associated ancestry cluster had fewer N-insertions in productive TCRs than the approximately 700-donor mean. In a later analysis, the rate of TCR association differed among HLA loci, with DRB1 alleles having the most associated TCRs and HLA-C alleles having the fewest. Most TCR sequences were seen in very few donors, while some public TCRs were found in many individuals. A further reported finding was that TCR beta sequences accurately predicted the HLA-A and HLA-B alleles for most subjects in the first cohort. In vitro tests confirmed that a few of the cytomegalovirus-associated TCR beta chains recognize cytomegalovirus antigens. The study gave a list of some 150 TCR beta chains associated with cytomegalovirus. Correlated functional status among segregating V segments might reflect linkage disequilibrium, but an unknown experimental factor could not be ruled out. According to a later analysis, most CMV-associated TCR beta chains appeared to be HLA-restricted, and the HLA associations seemed to be driven largely by CMV exposure. Because the 87-base-pair reads could not distinguish some IMGT-functional V segments, including TRBV6-2 and TRBV6-3, those segments were excluded. When HLA alleles, especially DR and DQ, strongly co-occurred, TCR associations were difficult to assign to individual alleles. Roughly uniform sequencing depth across donors was assumed in presence/absence analyses, although this assumption may not hold. Cytomegalovirus status was reported to be diagnosed by the classifier with high specificity and sensitivity in both the original and validation cohorts.

The germline V gene supplies CDR1 SQVTM and CDR2 ANQGSEA. Counted from cysteine to phenylalanine, this CDR3 has 14 amino acids. The sequence is cut down to CDR3 DNA, 42 bases in frame from base 1. V is shortened by 5 bases, J by 8 bases, and the region joining them spans 21 bases. The cohort consisted of 666 healthy bone marrow donors. At the time of sampling, every cohort member was nominally healthy, though immune exposures that went unrecorded were likely present. The donor was CMV seropositive and belonged to the group of about 290 seropositive cohort members. A peripheral blood sample was collected from each donor, and TCR beta sequencing was performed on peripheral blood mononuclear cells. Genomic DNA was extracted from the blood cell samples with the Qiagen DNeasy Blood Extraction Kit.

The source is a woman in her thirties or forties in good health and CMV-seropositive. Sequencing was carried out using PBMCs. The chain is assembled from TRBV29-1 and TRBJ1-2; TRBD1 is possibly the D segment (5 matching bases). The CDR3 region has the sequence CSVLPGLKQKGYTF. The bases are TGCAGCGTTCTCCCGGGACTCAAGCAGAAAGGCTACACCTTC. Extended through the reference TRBV29-1 and TRBJ1-2 proteins, this CDR3 yields the full variable domain: SAVISQKPSRDICQRGTSLTIQCQVDSQVTMMFWYRQQPGQSLTLIATANQGSEATYESGFVIDKFPISRPNLTFSTLTVSNMSPEDSSIYLCSVLPGLKQKGYTFGSGTRLTVV.